This record concerns one T cell receptor (beta chain) sequence. With 10 bases clipped from V and 1 base from J, the junction kept 15 bases outside the gene matches. CDR1 and CDR2 (germline): LNHDA, SQIVND (reference sequence). The CDR3 loop spans 16 amino acids. This record comes from a study of blood T cell repertoires in COVID-19. The table came from immunoSEQ multiplex PCR; TCRdb's copy has only in-frame clones and leaves some out. Here the sample spans 300,000 to 400,000 clones, 85% to 90% being singletons. The clonotype originates from a woman aged 45 to 65 with COVID-19, enrolled during active disease. The specimen was peripheral blood. The rearrangement uses TRBV19 and TRBJ1-1, with 7 bases that match TRBD1. CDR3 protein: CATAIQQGTGNTEAFF. The CDR3, as DNA: TGTGCCACTGCGATCCAACAGGGGACGGGGAACACTGAAGCTTTCTTT.